This TCR beta chain was sequenced for a study of blood T cell repertoires in COVID-19. TCRdb's table, derived via immunoSEQ multiplex PCR, lists solely in-frame clones and lacks some. There are about 110,000 clones in the sample; roughly 90% occur only once, and 4.9% lies in the top ten. V was trimmed by 5 bases and J by 4 bases, leaving 18 bases between them. CDR1 SGHNT and CDR2 YYREEE come from the germline V gene (reference sequence). This CDR3 region has 15 residues. The rearrangement joins TRBV5-4 to TRBJ2-5, with a tentative D call TRBD1 (5 bases). Input material: peripheral blood. This sequence was found in a man in his forties with active or convalescent COVID-19. Here the CDR3 DNA reads TGTGCCAGCAGAACGACCGCTGTCACAGGAGAGACCCAGTACTTC. This encodes CASRTTAVTGETQYF.